The 15 T cell receptor beta chains below were found in one sample sequenced in a study of pediatric ulcerative colitis (dated by TCRdb to between 2018 and 2021). The library was made by the immunoSEQ multiplex PCR assay. Drawn from immuneACCESS, this table holds only the in-frame rearrangements with V and J called that TCRdb kept. Clones are partly lost; checked studies trace under half to an unresolved V gene and leave the rest unexplained. Across this sample there are 59,000 or so clones, with 77% seen only once. The ten largest account for over 4% of the sample. Material: blood. Receptors were obtained from a boy between 5 and 17 years old with moderate ulcerative colitis.

The chain is built from TRBV9 and TRBJ1-2, with no clear D. Germline CDR1 reads SGDLS; CDR2 reads YYNGEE. V lost 4 bases, J lost 5 bases, and 12 bases lay in between. The CDR3 is 13 residues long. The CDR3 nucleotides are TGTGCCAGCAGCACCGGACGGAGATATGGCTACACCTTC. It is translated as CASSTGRRYGYTF.

This clone was found once. The chain has TRBV11-2 and TRBJ1-2, with TRBD1 identical over 7 bases. This CDR3 contains 15 residues. Germline V gene data show CDR1 as SGHAT and CDR2 as FQNNGV. The J segment lost 4 bases and the V segment lost 8 bases, leaving 13 bases of the junction unmatched. CDR3 DNA: TGTGCCAGCTCAGCCCTTTCGGGACAGCTCTATGGCTACACCTTC. It specifies CASSALSGQLYGYTF.

This clone showed up just once. This rearrangement joins TRBV2 to TRBJ2-7; 8 bases line up with TRBD2. The germline gives CDR1 SNHLY, CDR2 FYNNEI. This CDR3 is 14 amino acids long. V was clipped by 7 bases and J by 2 bases; unmatched bases: 7. The CDR3 region is CASKVGRGAYEQYF. In nucleotides, the CDR3 is TGTGCCAGCAAGGTGGGGCGGGGGGCCTACGAGCAGTACTTC.

This clone appeared a few times. The chain couples TRBV5-3 to TRBJ2-2; possibly TRBD1 for D (8 bases). TRBV5-3 is flagged as an ORF with uncertain function. V was trimmed by 8 bases and J by 6 bases, leaving 17 bases between them. The CDR3 totals 14 residues. In DNA, the CDR3 is TGTGCCAGGCACAGGGGGGAGGGGTCCGGGGAGCTGTTTTTT. As protein: CARHRGEGSGELFF.

For the CDR3, the DNA is TGTGCCAGCAGCCCACAGGGATCGCTATATGGCTACACCTTC. The encoded protein is CASSPQGSLYGYTF. The chain uses TRBV7-6 and TRBJ1-2; TRBD1 is a possible D gene (6 bases). Trimming removed 5 bases from V and 5 bases from J, with 15 bases in between. Germline V CDR1 and CDR2: SGHVS, FNYEAQ. This CDR3 is built from 14 residues.

This clone was counted once. V is TRBV13 and J is TRBJ2-7; D is possibly TRBD1 or TRBD2 (5 bases each). Germline values: CDR1 PRHDT, CDR2 FYEKMQ (reference sequence). The V and J ends lost 2 bases and 7 bases respectively, with 15 bases between them. The CDR3 runs to 14 residues. The CDR3 here is CASSLTRGVNEQYF. For the CDR3, the DNA is TGTGCCAGCAGCTTAACCCGAGGGGTGAATGAGCAGTACTTC.

The chain links TRBV4-1 to TRBJ1-3; 8 nucleotides line up with TRBD1. With V trimmed by 6 bases and J by 6 bases, 22 bases remained unmatched. CDR3 length equals 19 residues. The germline V gene has CDR1 MGHRA and CDR2 YSYEKL. CDR3 nucleotide sequence: TGCGCCAGCAGTCAGGTCGCAGCAACGCCCAGGGGGCGGGAAAACACCATATATTTT. Its protein product is CASSQVAATPRGRENTIYF.

A few counts support this clone. The chain joins TRBV10-3 to TRBJ1-1; D is uncertain. Germline lookup yields CDR1 ENHRY and CDR2 SYGVKD. Trimming took 3 bases from V and 1 from J, leaving 9 bases between them. This CDR3 comprises 14 residues. This CDR3 reads CAISDVLPNTEAFF. CDR3 DNA sequence: TGTGCCATCAGTGATGTATTACCGAACACTGAAGCTTTCTTT.

This sequence joins TRBV11-3 and TRBJ2-2; D possibly matches TRBD1 or TRBD2 (5 bases each). From germline, CDR1 is SGHNT and CDR2 YENEEA. This CDR3 region has 18 residues. The ends were cut back, 0 bases at V and 0 bases at J, with 14 bases in the middle. CDR3 DNA: TGTGCCAGCAGCTTAGATCGGCAGGGACCATCGAACACCGGGGAGCTGTTTTTT. It codes for CASSLDRQGPSNTGELFF.

V is TRBV6-5 and J is TRBJ1-2; TRBD1 agrees at 8 bases. From germline, CDR1 is MNHEY and CDR2 SVGAGI. V was clipped by 6 bases and J by 3 bases; unmatched bases: 12. This CDR3 contains 16 residues. The CDR3 bases are TGTGCCAGCAGCTACCGCCAGCAGGGGGCTTACTATGGCTACACCTTC. As protein: CASSYRQQGAYYGYTF.

The rearrangement uses TRBV2 and TRBJ1-2, with D hard to call. V was pared by 1 base and J by 4 bases, with 13 bases between. The CDR3 extends over 15 amino acids. CDR1 is SNHLY, CDR2 FYNNEI, per germline. The CDR3 protein is CASSEDGRGSYGYTF. CDR3 nucleotides: TGTGCCAGCAGTGAAGATGGCCGAGGTAGCTATGGCTACACCTTC.

The chain employs TRBV15 and TRBJ1-2; the D is unclear. The V end was cut by 3 bases, the J end by 2 bases, with 7 bases between. Germline V lookup: CDR1 LNHNV, CDR2 YYDKDF (reference sequence). The CDR3 is 13 residues long. CDR3 in amino acids: CATSSTGNYGYTF. CDR3 nucleotide sequence: TGTGCCACCAGCAGTACGGGAAACTATGGCTACACCTTC.

This rearrangement joins TRBV30 to TRBJ1-2; D is perhaps TRBD1 (5 bases). V dropped 5 bases and J dropped 8 bases, with 15 bases sitting between them. Looked up from germline, CDR1 is GTSNPN and CDR2 is SVGIG (reference sequence). CDR3 length: 12 amino acids. Written as DNA, the CDR3 is TGTGCCTGGGCCCACAGGAACCGAGGCTACACCTTC. Translation: CAWAHRNRGYTF. Complete variable domain (other parts from reference TRBV30 and TRBJ1-2): SQTIHQWPATLVQPVGSPLSLECTVEGTSNPNLYWYRQAAGRGLQLLFYSVGIGQISSEVPQNLSASRPQDRQFILSSKKLLLSDSGFYLCAWAHRNRGYTFGSGTRLTVV.

The chain uses TRBV6-5 and TRBJ2-3; the match to TRBD2 covers 9 bases. The CDR3 runs 16 residues. The germline V gene encodes CDR1 MNHEY and CDR2 SVGAGI. Trimming removed 4 bases from V and 4 bases from J; junction bases left unmatched: 9. The CDR3 region has the DNA TGTGCCAGCAGTTCCCTCCCAAGCGGGGGGCCAGATACGCAGTATTTT. Translating it yields CASSSLPSGGPDTQYF.

The rearrangement uses TRBV29-1 and TRBJ2-1; 12 bases align to TRBD2. Germline V CDR1 and CDR2: SQVTM, ANQGSEA. The CDR3 has 18 residues. The trim removed 2 bases at V and 0 bases at J, leaving 8 bases unmatched. This CDR3 is CSVEILAGGLSSYNEQFF. CDR3 nucleotide sequence: TGCAGCGTTGAAATCCTAGCGGGGGGGCTGAGCTCCTACAATGAGCAGTTCTTC.